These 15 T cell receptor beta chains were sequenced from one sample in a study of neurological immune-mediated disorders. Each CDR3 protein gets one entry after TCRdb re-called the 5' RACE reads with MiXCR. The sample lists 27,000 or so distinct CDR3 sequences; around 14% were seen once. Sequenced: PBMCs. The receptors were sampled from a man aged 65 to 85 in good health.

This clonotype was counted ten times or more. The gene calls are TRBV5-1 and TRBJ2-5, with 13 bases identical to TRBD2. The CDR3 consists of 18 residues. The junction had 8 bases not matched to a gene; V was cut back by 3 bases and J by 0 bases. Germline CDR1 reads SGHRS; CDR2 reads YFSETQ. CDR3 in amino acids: CASSSGLAGEKDQETQYF. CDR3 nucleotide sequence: TGCGCCAGCAGCTCCGGACTAGCGGGGGAGAAAGACCAAGAGACCCAGTACTTC.

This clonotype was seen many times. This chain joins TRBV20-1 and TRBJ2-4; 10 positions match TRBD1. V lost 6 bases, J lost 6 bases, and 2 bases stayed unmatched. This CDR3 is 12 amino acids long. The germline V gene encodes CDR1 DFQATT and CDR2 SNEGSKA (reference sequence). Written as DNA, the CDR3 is TGCAGTGCGAGGACAGGGGGAAACATTCAGTACTTC. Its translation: CSARTGGNIQYF.

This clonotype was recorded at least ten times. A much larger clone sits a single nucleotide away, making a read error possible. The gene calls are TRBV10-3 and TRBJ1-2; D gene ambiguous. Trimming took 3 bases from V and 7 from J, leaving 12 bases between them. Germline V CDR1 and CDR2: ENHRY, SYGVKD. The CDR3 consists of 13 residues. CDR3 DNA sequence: TGTGCCATCAGTGATGATGCAATAACTGGCTACACCTTC. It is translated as CAISDDAITGYTF.

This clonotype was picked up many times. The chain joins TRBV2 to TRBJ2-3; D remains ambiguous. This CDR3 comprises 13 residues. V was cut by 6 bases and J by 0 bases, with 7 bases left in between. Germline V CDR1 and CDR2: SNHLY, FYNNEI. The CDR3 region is CASSDWSTDTQYF. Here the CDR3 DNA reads TGTGCCAGCAGCGACTGGAGCACAGATACGCAGTATTTT.

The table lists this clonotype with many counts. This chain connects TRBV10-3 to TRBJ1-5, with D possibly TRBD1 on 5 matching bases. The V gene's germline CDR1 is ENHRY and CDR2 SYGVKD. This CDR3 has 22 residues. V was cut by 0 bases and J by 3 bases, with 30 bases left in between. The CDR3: CAISESNGLFGRVSAINQPQHF. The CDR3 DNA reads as TGTGCCATCAGTGAGTCGAATGGTCTGTTCGGCAGGGTGTCGGCAATCAATCAGCCCCAGCATTTT.

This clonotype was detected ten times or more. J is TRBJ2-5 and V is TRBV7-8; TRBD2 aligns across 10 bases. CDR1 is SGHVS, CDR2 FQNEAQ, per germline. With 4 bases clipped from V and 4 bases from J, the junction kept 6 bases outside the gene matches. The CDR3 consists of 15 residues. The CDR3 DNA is TGTGCCAGCAGCTCCTCCCTAGCGGGGGCAGAGACCCAGTACTTC. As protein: CASSSSLAGAETQYF.

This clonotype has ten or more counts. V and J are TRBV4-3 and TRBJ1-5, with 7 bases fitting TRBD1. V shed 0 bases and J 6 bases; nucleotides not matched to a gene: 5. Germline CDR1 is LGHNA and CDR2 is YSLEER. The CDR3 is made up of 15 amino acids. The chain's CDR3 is CASSQDAGGGQPQHF. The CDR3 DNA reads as TGCGCCAGCAGCCAAGATGCAGGGGGGGGTCAGCCCCAGCATTTT.

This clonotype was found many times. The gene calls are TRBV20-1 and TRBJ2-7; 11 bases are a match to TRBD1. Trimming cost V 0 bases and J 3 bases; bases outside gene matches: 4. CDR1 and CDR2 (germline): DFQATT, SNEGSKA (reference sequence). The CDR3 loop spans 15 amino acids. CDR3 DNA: TGCAGTGCTAGAGATAGTGGGACAGGGGGCTACGAGCAGTACTTC. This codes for CSARDSGTGGYEQYF.

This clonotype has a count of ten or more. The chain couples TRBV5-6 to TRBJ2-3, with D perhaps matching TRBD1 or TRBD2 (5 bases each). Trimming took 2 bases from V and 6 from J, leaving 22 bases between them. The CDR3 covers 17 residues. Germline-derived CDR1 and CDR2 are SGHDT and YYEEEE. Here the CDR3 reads CASSFINPGPRTDTQYF. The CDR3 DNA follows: TGTGCCAGCAGCTTTATCAATCCGGGACCACGAACGGATACGCAGTATTTT.

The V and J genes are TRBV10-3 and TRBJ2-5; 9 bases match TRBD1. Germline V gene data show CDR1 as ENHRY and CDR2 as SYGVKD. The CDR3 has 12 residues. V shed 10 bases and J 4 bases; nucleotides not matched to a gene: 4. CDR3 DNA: TGTGCCACCCGACAGGGGGGAGAGACCCAGTACTTC. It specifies CATRQGGETQYF.

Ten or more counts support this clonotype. DNA of the CDR3: TGCGCCAGCAGCCAAGGTATCAGGTGGCGGGACGAACGCAATGAAAAACTGTTTTTT. Encoded protein: CASSQGIRWRDERNEKLFF. This chain connects TRBV4-3 to TRBJ1-4; TRBD1 might be the D (5 bases). CDR3 size: 19 residues. Trimming took off 1 base at V and 5 bases at J, with 23 bases between the two ends. Germline lookup yields CDR1 LGHNA and CDR2 YSLEER.

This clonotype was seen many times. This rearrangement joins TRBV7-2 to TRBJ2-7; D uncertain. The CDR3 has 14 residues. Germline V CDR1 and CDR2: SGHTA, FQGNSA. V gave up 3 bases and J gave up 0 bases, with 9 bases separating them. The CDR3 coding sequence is TGTGCCAGCAGCTTCGGGCCTACCTCCTACGAGCAGTACTTC. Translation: CASSFGPTSYEQYF.

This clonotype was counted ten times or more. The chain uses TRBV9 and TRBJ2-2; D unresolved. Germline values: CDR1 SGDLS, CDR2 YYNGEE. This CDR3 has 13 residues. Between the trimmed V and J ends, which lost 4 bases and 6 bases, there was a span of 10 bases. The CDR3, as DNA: TGTGCCAGCAGCTCCCAAACGGCCGGGGAGCTGTTTTTT. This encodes CASSSQTAGELFF.

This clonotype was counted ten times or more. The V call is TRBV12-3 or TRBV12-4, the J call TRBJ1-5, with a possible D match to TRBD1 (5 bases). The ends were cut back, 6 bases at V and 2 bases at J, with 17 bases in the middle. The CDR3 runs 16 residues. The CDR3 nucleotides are TGTGCCAGCAGCCCCGAGGGGATGGGTGGCAATCAGCCCCAGCATTTT. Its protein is CASSPEGMGGNQPQHF.

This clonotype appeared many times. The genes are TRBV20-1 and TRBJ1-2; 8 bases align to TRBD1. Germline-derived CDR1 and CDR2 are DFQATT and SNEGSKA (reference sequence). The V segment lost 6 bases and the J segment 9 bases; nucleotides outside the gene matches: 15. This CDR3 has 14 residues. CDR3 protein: CSAPVGQGATSYTF. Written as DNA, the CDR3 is TGCAGTGCCCCGGTCGGGCAGGGGGCGACGAGCTACACCTTC.